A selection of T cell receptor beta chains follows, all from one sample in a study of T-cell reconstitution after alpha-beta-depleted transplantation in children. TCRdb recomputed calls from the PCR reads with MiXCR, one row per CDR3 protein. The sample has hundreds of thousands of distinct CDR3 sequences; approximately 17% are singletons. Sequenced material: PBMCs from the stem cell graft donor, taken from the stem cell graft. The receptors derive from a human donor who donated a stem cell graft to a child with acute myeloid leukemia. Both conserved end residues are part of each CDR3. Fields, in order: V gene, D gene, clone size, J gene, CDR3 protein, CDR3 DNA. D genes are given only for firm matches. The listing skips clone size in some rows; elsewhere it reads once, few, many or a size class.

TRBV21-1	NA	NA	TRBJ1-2	CAPRPVLVGYTF	TGTGCCCCTAGGCCTGTTCTCGTGGGCTACACCTTC
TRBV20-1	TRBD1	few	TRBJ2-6	CSARDPKGGKANVLTF	TGCAGTGCTAGAGACCCCAAAGGGGGCAAGGCCAACGTCCTGACTTTC
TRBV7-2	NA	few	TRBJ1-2	CASYQLNYGYTF	TGTGCCAGCTATCAACTGAACTATGGCTACACCTTC
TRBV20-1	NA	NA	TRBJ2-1	CSARPRGLRIVDHNEQFF	TGCAGTGCTAGACCGCGGGGGCTACGAATTGTCGACCACAATGAGCAGTTCTTC
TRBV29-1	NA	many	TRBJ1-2	CSVDPEFVDYGYTF	TGCAGCGTCGATCCGGAGTTTGTAGACTATGGCTACACCTTC
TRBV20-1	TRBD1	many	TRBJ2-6	CSARERGQVPSGANVLTF	TGCAGTGCTAGAGAAAGGGGACAGGTCCCATCTGGGGCCAACGTCCTGACTTTC
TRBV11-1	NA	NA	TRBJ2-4	CASSPGEAKNIQYF	TGTGCCAGCAGCCCGGGGGAAGCCAAAAACATTCAGTACTTC
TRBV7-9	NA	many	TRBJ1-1	CASSLVQSTEAFF	TGTGCCAGCAGCTTAGTACAGAGCACTGAAGCTTTCTTT
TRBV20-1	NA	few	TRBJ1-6	CSARSSGDSPLHF	TGCAGTGCTAGATCCTCTGGCGATTCACCCCTCCACTTT
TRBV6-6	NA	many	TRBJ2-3	CASKGVGTQYF	TGTGCCAGCAAGGGGGTGGGTACGCAGTATTTT
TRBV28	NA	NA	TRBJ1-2	CASSSDGGRSGYTF	TGTGCCAGCAGTTCGGACGGTGGGAGGAGTGGCTACACCTTC
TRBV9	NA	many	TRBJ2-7	CASSVEGGLRGEQYF	TGTGCCAGCAGCGTAGAGGGGGGCCTTAGGGGCGAGCAGTACTTC
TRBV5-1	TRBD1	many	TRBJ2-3	CASSSGTGLGPSTDTQYF	TGCGCCAGCAGCTCAGGGACAGGCTTAGGTCCGAGCACAGATACGCAGTATTTT
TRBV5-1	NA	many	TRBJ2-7	CASSLAIAAASHEQYF	TGCGCCAGCAGCTTAGCCATAGCGGCCGCCTCTCACGAGCAGTACTTC
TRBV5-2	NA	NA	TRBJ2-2	CAMSPGSLNSGELFF	TGTGCCATGAGCCCCGGGAGCCTCAACTCCGGGGAGCTGTTTTTT
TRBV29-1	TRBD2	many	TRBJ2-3	CSVEAQGLAAITDTQYF	TGCAGCGTTGAAGCCCAGGGACTAGCGGCGATCACAGATACGCAGTATTTT
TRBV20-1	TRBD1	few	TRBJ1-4	CSARPPGQGGEKLFF	TGCAGTGCTCGACCCCCGGGACAGGGTGGAGAAAAACTGTTTTTT
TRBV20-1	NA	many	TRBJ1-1	CSARGRVDTEAFF	TGCAGTGCGCGGGGGCGGGTGGACACTGAAGCTTTCTTT
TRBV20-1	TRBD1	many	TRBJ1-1	CSASGGVGAQAFF	TGCAGTGCTTCAGGGGGCGTAGGGGCGCAAGCTTTCTTT
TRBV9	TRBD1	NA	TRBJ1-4	CASSVRDREDLAEKLFF	TGTGCCAGCAGCGTGAGGGACAGGGAGGATCTAGCGGAAAAACTGTTTTTT
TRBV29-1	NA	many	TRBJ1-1	CSVMEQTTEAFF	TGCAGCGTTATGGAACAGACCACTGAAGCTTTCTTT
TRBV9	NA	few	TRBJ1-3	CASSVEVVSGNTIYF	TGTGCCAGCAGCGTAGAGGTCGTCTCTGGAAACACCATATATTTT
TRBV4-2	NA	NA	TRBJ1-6	CASSQGGRSHSPLHF	TGTGCCAGCAGCCAGGGGGGCAGGTCCCATTCACCCCTCCACTTT
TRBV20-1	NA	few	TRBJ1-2	CSARDAGAYYGYTF	TGCAGTGCTAGAGACGCAGGGGCCTACTATGGCTACACCTTC
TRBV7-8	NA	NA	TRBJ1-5	CASSLDRVGTQPQHF	TGTGCCAGCAGCTTAGACAGGGTGGGGACTCAGCCCCAGCATTTT
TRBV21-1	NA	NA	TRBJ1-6	CASRSEAPLPDNSPLHF	TGTGCCAGCAGATCGGAGGCGCCTCTCCCGGATAATTCACCCCTCCACTTT
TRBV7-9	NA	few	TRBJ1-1	CASLGAPSNTEAFF	TGTGCCTCCCTGGGAGCTCCTTCGAACACTGAAGCTTTCTTT
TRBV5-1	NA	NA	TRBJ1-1	CASSPPGTYEAFF	TGCGCCAGCAGCCCTCCCGGGACGTACGAAGCTTTCTTT